The T cell receptor beta chain described here comes from a study of blood T cell repertoires in COVID-19. Study background: PBMCs, B-cell-depleted T cells, or T cells provided the cDNA or gDNA that made up the material.

The repertoire was sequenced with immunoSEQ multiplex PCR; TCRdb's copy has only in-frame clones and lacks some. The sample has approximately 190,000 clones; 80% to 85% are singletons. Per germline, CDR1 MNHEY and CDR2 SMNVEV (reference sequence). Trimming left V 6 bases short and J 3 bases short, with 15 bases between. This CDR3 region has 15 residues. This study enrolled people aged roughly 18 to 100 from about two dozen US geographic areas. Categorization into cohorts depended on clinical history that participants reported. The sequence came from a man aged 40-55 years who had recovered from COVID-19. The rearrangement uses TRBV27 and TRBJ1-5; TRBD1 is a possible D gene (6 bases). The material sequenced was PBMCs or T cells enriched from blood (not recorded which). Written as DNA, the CDR3 is TGTGCCAGCAGGCCCATACAGGGAAACAATCAGCCCCAGCATTTT. It codes for CASRPIQGNNQPQHF.